These 32 T cell receptor beta chains share one sample of origin, sequenced in a study of glioma-infiltrating T cells after dendritic cell vaccination. Repertoires were generated with immunoSEQ multiplex PCR, while TCRdb's copy carries only in-frame clones and drops some. Here the sample spans under 130,000 clones, 90% being singletons. Time point in this sample: after dendritic cell vaccination, including at tumor progression/relapse. The source was blood, collected after dendritic cell vaccination. These receptors all stem from a human donor with glioblastoma.

Only one count was recorded for this clone. The rearrangement joins TRBV7-3 to TRBJ2-2; D is undetermined. This CDR3 contains 15 residues. From germline, CDR1 is SGHTA and CDR2 FQGTGA. V gave up 4 bases and J gave up 2 bases, with 11 bases separating them. The CDR3 sequence: CASSSSDFNTGELFF. The CDR3 region has the DNA TGTGCCAGCAGCTCGTCAGACTTTAACACCGGGGAGCTGTTTTTT.

The chain is built from TRBV2 and TRBJ2-1; TRBD2 is a possible D gene (5 bases). V was trimmed by 4 bases and J by 0 bases, leaving 10 bases between them. The CDR3 length is 15 residues. Germline V gives CDR1 SNHLY, CDR2 FYNNEI. This chain's CDR3 is CASSAERSSYNEQFF. CDR3 DNA: TGTGCCAGCAGTGCCGAGCGGAGCTCCTACAATGAGCAGTTCTTC.

V usage is TRBV27 and J usage is TRBJ1-3; D remains unclear. The germline V and J ends were trimmed by 5 bases and 0 bases, with 11 bases remaining between them. The length of the CDR3 is 15 residues. In germline, CDR1 is MNHEY, CDR2 SMNVEV (reference sequence). The CDR3 nucleotides read TGTGCCAGCAGTCGAGGAGGGAGCTCTGGAAACACCATATATTTT. Its protein product is CASSRGGSSGNTIYF.

This chain joins TRBV25-1 and TRBJ2-1; TRBD2 matches 9 bases. From germline, CDR1 is MGHDK and CDR2 SYGVNS. V was clipped by 3 bases and J by 7 bases; unmatched bases: 10. CDR3 length: 16 residues. The CDR3 region is CASSDPSGRRRNEQFF. The CDR3, as DNA: TGTGCCAGCAGTGACCCGAGCGGGAGGAGAAGGAATGAGCAGTTCTTC. Drawing the rest from reference TRBV25-1 and TRBJ2-1, the complete variable domain is EADIYQTPRYLVIGTGKKITLECSQTMGHDKMYWYQQDPGMELHLIHYSYGVNSTEKGDLSSESTVSRIRTEHFPLTLESARPSHTSQYLCASSDPSGRRRNEQFFGPGTRLTVL.

V and J are TRBV27 and TRBJ1-5; 8 bases agree with TRBD1. The germline V gene encodes CDR1 MNHEY and CDR2 SMNVEV (reference sequence). The CDR3 contains 14 residues. J was trimmed by 9 bases and V by 5 bases; bases with no gene match: 9. The CDR3 region has the DNA TGTGCCAGCAGTGACAGACAGGGGTCACGGCCCCAGCATTTT. Translating gives CASSDRQGSRPQHF.

The chain employs TRBV5-1 and TRBJ2-5; 9 bases fit TRBD2. Germline CDR1 and CDR2: SGHRS and YFSETQ. The CDR3 length is 16 residues. Trimming cost V 0 bases and J 4 bases; bases outside gene matches: 7. The chain's CDR3 is CASSLGDSGSVETQYF. CDR3 in DNA: TGCGCCAGCAGCTTGGGGGATAGCGGGAGTGTAGAGACCCAGTACTTC. The full variable domain, in which reference TRBV5-1 and TRBJ2-5 provide the parts outside the CDR3, is KAGVTQTPRYLIKTRGQQVTLSCSPISGHRSVSWYQQTPGQGLQFLFEYFSETQRNKGNFPGRFSGRQFSNSRSEMNVSTLELGDSALYLCASSLGDSGSVETQYFGPGTRLLVL.

This chain's CDR3 is CAARGGANVLTF. Written as DNA, the CDR3 is TGTGCCGCTAGAGGTGGGGCCAACGTCCTGACTTTC. The chain has TRBV7-8 and TRBJ2-6, with no clear D. Trimming left V 11 bases short and J 3 bases short, with 8 bases between. The CDR3 has 12 residues. The germline gives CDR1 SGHVS, CDR2 FQNEAQ.

This sequence joins TRBV20-1 and TRBJ1-2; D is ambiguous. V was pared by 0 bases and J by 8 bases, with 7 bases between. This CDR3 has 11 amino acids. CDR1 is DFQATT, CDR2 SNEGSKA, per germline (reference sequence). Here the CDR3 reads CSARDGEGYTF. The CDR3 DNA is TGCAGTGCTAGAGATGGGGAGGGCTACACCTTC.

V is TRBV11-2 and J is TRBJ1-2, with TRBD1 identical over 8 bases. CDR1 and CDR2 from the germline V gene are SGHAT and FQNNGV. The CDR3 runs to 14 residues. Unmatched junction bases numbered 3, after V lost 5 bases and J lost 1 base. CDR3 nucleotide sequence: TGTGCCAGCAGCCCGACAGGGGTTAACTATGGCTACACCTTC. Protein: CASSPTGVNYGYTF. The complete variable domain, with remaining parts taken from reference TRBV11-2 and TRBJ1-2, reads EAGVAQSPRYKIIEKRQSVAFWCNPISGHATLYWYQQILGQGPKLLIQFQNNGVVDDSQLPKDRFSAERLKGVDSTLKIQPAKLEDSAVYLCASSPTGVNYGYTFGSGTRLTVV.

The sample holds a few counts of this clone. The V call is TRBV19, the J call TRBJ2-5, with a possible D match to TRBD1 (6 bases). Trimming pared 1 base from V and 5 bases from J, leaving 11 bases between. This CDR3 region has 14 residues. Germline V lookup: CDR1 LNHDA, CDR2 SQIVND (reference sequence). CDR3 region: CASSIGGPRETQYF. The CDR3 DNA reads as TGTGCCAGTAGTATAGGGGGGCCCCGGGAGACCCAGTACTTC.

The rearrangement links TRBV9 to TRBJ2-2; 7 nucleotides agree with TRBD1. Germline V gives CDR1 SGDLS, CDR2 YYNGEE. The V gene end was trimmed by 3 bases and the J gene end by 7 bases; junction bases not matched to a gene: 3. CDR3 length: 13 amino acids. The DNA of the CDR3 is TGTGCCAGCAGCGCGACAGGGATCGGGGAGCTGTTTTTT. Its protein product is CASSATGIGELFF.

V usage is TRBV6-1 and J usage is TRBJ1-2; possibly TRBD1 for D (5 bases). Trimming left V 1 base short and J 2 bases short, with 11 bases between. Germline CDR1 is MNHNS and CDR2 is SASEGT. The CDR3 is 15 amino acids. This CDR3 is CASSEEATENYGYTF. The CDR3 coding sequence is TGTGCCAGCAGTGAAGAGGCGACAGAGAACTATGGCTACACCTTC.

The V gene is TRBV5-4, the J gene TRBJ2-7; 8 bases line up with TRBD2. CDR1 and CDR2 (germline): SGHNT, YYREEE (reference sequence). The CDR3 loop spans 15 amino acids. V was pared by 1 base and J by 4 bases, with 7 bases of the junction left unmatched. The CDR3 reads CASSLSGTRDYEQYF. The CDR3 nucleotides read TGTGCCAGCAGCTTGTCCGGGACTAGGGATTACGAGCAGTACTTC.

The chain recombines TRBV10-3 with TRBJ1-6; D unresolved. CDR1 and CDR2 from the germline V gene are ENHRY and SYGVKD. V lost 0 bases and J 7 bases, leaving 7 bases between the germline ends. The CDR3 totals 14 residues. The CDR3 is CAISESIGNSPLHF. The CDR3 nucleotides read TGTGCCATCAGTGAGTCAATCGGGAATTCACCCCTCCACTTT.

The chain has TRBV10-3 and TRBJ1-1; a possible D gene is TRBD1 (6 bases). The V end was cut by 0 bases, the J end by 9 bases, with 8 bases between. Germline CDR1 is ENHRY and CDR2 is SYGVKD. CDR3 length: 12 residues. For the CDR3, the DNA is TGTGCCATCAGTGAGTCCGGACAGCAAGCTTTCTTT. Translated, it gives CAISESGQQAFF.

Only one count was recorded for this clone. The chain has TRBV5-4 and TRBJ1-4; 8 nucleotides line up with TRBD1. Germline CDR1 SGHNT, CDR2 YYREEE (reference sequence). Trimming cost V 3 bases and J 2 bases; bases outside gene matches: 6. This CDR3 comprises 16 residues. The CDR3 region has the DNA TGTGCCAGCAGCTCCAGCCGGACAGGGACTAATGAAAAACTGTTTTTT. Residues: CASSSSRTGTNEKLFF.

This clone is classed as medium-sized (0.01 to 0.1%). This chain connects TRBV4-2 to TRBJ2-1; TRBD2 matches at 7 bases. Germline values: CDR1 LGHNA, CDR2 YNFKEQ. The length of the CDR3 is 16 residues. V lost 0 bases, J lost 5 bases, and 7 bases stayed unmatched. Written as DNA, the CDR3 is TGTGCCAGCAGCCAAGATGACCGGGACTATAACAATGAGCAGTTCTTC. Amino acid sequence: CASSQDDRDYNNEQFF.

CDR3 region: CASSFEPNNGGVGYTF. The CDR3 DNA sequence: TGCGCCAGCAGCTTCGAACCCAACAACGGGGGGGTCGGCTACACCTTC. This chain uses TRBV5-1 with TRBJ1-2, with D perhaps matching TRBD1 (5 bases). Trimming left V 2 bases short and J 8 bases short, with 22 bases between. The CDR3 loop spans 16 amino acids. Germline V gene lookup returns CDR1 SGHRS and CDR2 YFSETQ.

This clone was seen only once. This sequence joins TRBV5-1 and TRBJ2-1; TRBD2 agrees at 12 bases. With 0 bases clipped from V and 2 bases from J, the junction kept 3 bases outside the gene matches. Germline V lookup: CDR1 SGHRS, CDR2 YFSETQ. The CDR3 covers 17 residues. CDR3 region: CASSLASGRAAYNEQFF. CDR3 DNA: TGCGCCAGCAGCTTGGCTAGCGGGAGGGCCGCCTACAATGAGCAGTTCTTC.

Of note for this clone: The same CDR3 arises from other DNA sequences in this sample as well. The V gene is TRBV11-3, the J gene TRBJ1-2; the D is unclear. The CDR3 is 14 amino acids. V lost 0 bases and J lost 2, with 7 bases in between. CDR1 is SGHNT, CDR2 YENEEA, per germline. The CDR3 sequence: CASSLETGNYGYTF. DNA for the CDR3: TGTGCCAGCAGCTTAGAAACGGGAAACTATGGCTACACCTTC.

The chain recombines TRBV5-1 with TRBJ2-2; D is possibly TRBD1 (5 bases). V was cut by 2 bases and J by 2 bases, with 10 bases left in between. The CDR3 is 15 amino acids. Germline V gene data show CDR1 as SGHRS and CDR2 as YFSETQ. Here the CDR3 DNA reads TGCGCCAGCAGCTTTAGGCAGGGAAACACCGGGGAGCTGTTTTTT. It codes for CASSFRQGNTGELFF.

This chain links TRBV5-8 with TRBJ2-1, with TRBD2 as a possible D gene (7 bases). V was clipped by 4 bases and J by 7 bases, with 18 bases between them. Germline CDR1 is SGHTS and CDR2 is YDEGEE. The CDR3 is 15 residues long. The CDR3: CASSLPWGGLNEQFF. The DNA of the CDR3 is TGTGCCAGCAGCCTACCCTGGGGGGGCTTGAATGAGCAGTTCTTC.

The chain uses TRBV9 and TRBJ1-3; D is unresolved. This CDR3 has 13 residues. From germline, CDR1 is SGDLS and CDR2 YYNGEE. Trimming removed 4 bases from V and 0 bases from J, with 5 bases in between. The CDR3 is CASSPFSGNTIYF. CDR3 bases: TGTGCCAGCAGCCCGTTCTCTGGAAACACCATATATTTT.

The chain carries TRBV29-1 and TRBJ2-3, with 14 bases identical to TRBD2. Germline loops: CDR1 SQVTM, CDR2 ANQGSEA. The CDR3 consists of 15 residues. The V and J ends lost 4 bases and 5 bases, in that order; junction bases with no gene match: 5. DNA of the CDR3: TGCAGCGTTGCGACTAGCGGGGGGGCCCAAGATACGCAGTATTTT. Translating it yields CSVATSGGAQDTQYF.

Only a few counts were recorded for this clone. This chain links TRBV2 with TRBJ2-3; 14 nucleotides match TRBD2. This CDR3 contains 15 residues. Unmatched junction bases numbered 9, after V lost 6 bases and J lost 10 bases. Germline CDR1 and CDR2: SNHLY and FYNNEI. The CDR3 coding sequence is TGTGCCAGCAGCGGGACTAGCGGGAGCTGGGTGGCGCAGTATTTT. Its translation is CASSGTSGSWVAQYF.

The genes are TRBV7-3 and TRBJ2-7; D might be TRBD1 (5 bases). V was shortened by 6 bases and J by 0 bases, with 15 bases between the two germline ends. CDR1 is SGHTA, CDR2 FQGTGA, per germline. CDR3 length: 15 residues. CDR3 bases: TGTGCCAGCAGTCCAGGGATTTTCGGCTCCTACGAGCAGTACTTC. It specifies CASSPGIFGSYEQYF.

This chain uses TRBV30 with TRBJ1-1; D is unclear. Trimming removed 0 bases at V and 1 base at J, with 9 bases between. Germline values: CDR1 GTSNPN, CDR2 SVGIG (reference sequence). The CDR3 covers 14 residues. The CDR3 reads CAWSVQSENTEAFF. Here the CDR3 DNA reads TGTGCCTGGAGTGTACAATCAGAGAACACTGAAGCTTTCTTT. Variable domain in full (rest from reference TRBV30 and TRBJ1-1): SQTIHQWPATLVQPVGSPLSLECTVEGTSNPNLYWYRQAAGRGLQLLFYSVGIGQISSEVPQNLSASRPQDRQFILSSKKLLLSDSGFYLCAWSVQSENTEAFFGQGTRLTVV.

This clone was counted once. The gene calls are TRBV9 and TRBJ2-3; tentatively, D is TRBD2 (6 bases). Germline V gives CDR1 SGDLS, CDR2 YYNGEE. V was trimmed by 3 bases and J by 1 base, leaving 15 bases between them. The CDR3 is 16 amino acids. CDR3 coding DNA: TGTGCCAGCAGCGCGGGCTTAGGAGGGGGCACAGATACGCAGTATTTT. Translation: CASSAGLGGGTDTQYF.

This chain links TRBV4-1 with TRBJ1-1; D remains unclear. The V end lost 0 bases, the J end lost 2 bases, and 10 bases lay between the germline ends. Germline V gene data show CDR1 as MGHRA and CDR2 as YSYEKL. This CDR3 comprises 15 residues. The CDR3 DNA reads TGCGCCAGCAGCCAAGAGACTGCCATCAACACTGAAGCTTTCTTT. Translated, it gives CASSQETAINTEAFF.

This clone was seen once. The chain uses TRBV6-6 and TRBJ2-7, with D perhaps TRBD1 (6 bases). Looked up from germline, CDR1 is MNHNY and CDR2 is SVGAGI (reference sequence). The V end was cut by 2 bases, the J end by 4 bases, with 12 bases between. This CDR3 has 14 amino acids. Here the CDR3 DNA reads TGTGCCAGCAGTTACCGACAGGATTTTTACGAGCAGTACTTC. Protein product: CASSYRQDFYEQYF.

The chain combines TRBV28 with TRBJ2-7, with D possibly matching TRBD2 (6 bases). V shed 3 bases and J shed 3 bases, with 12 bases lying between them. The germline CDR1 and CDR2 sequences are MDHEN and SYDVKM. The CDR3 consists of 14 residues. This CDR3 reads CASSFGGRGYEQYF. The CDR3 nucleotides are TGTGCCAGCAGTTTTGGAGGGCGGGGCTACGAGCAGTACTTC.

This chain uses TRBV9 with TRBJ1-1; D not resolved. This CDR3 has 15 residues. Germline CDR1 reads SGDLS; CDR2 reads YYNGEE. V was trimmed by 0 bases and J by 4 bases, leaving 13 bases between them. The DNA of the CDR3 is TGTGCCAGCAGCGTAGTCGCCGAAGCAGGCACTGAAGCTTTCTTT. Its translation is CASSVVAEAGTEAFF.